This T cell receptor beta chain was retrieved from a study of blood T cell repertoires in COVID-19. Across the study: Sample material is recorded as cDNA or gDNA derived from T cells, B-cell-depleted T cells, or PBMCs.

Authors' methods: Reference gene primer amplification gave estimated nucleated cell counts. Sequenced by immunoSEQ multiplex PCR; TCRdb stores in-frame clones only, minus some. From that table come the V and J calls and clone size; the DNA was used to work out D and trimming. The sample shows some 93,000 clones, 65% to 90% of them seen only once. The V and J ends lost 7 bases and 1 base, in that order; junction bases with no gene match: 5. This CDR3 contains 14 residues. The germline V gene has CDR1 ENHRY and CDR2 SYGVKD. The gene calls are TRBV10-3 and TRBJ1-1, with 8 bases fitting TRBD1. This sequence originates from a man aged 55-75 years with acute or convalescent COVID-19. Sequenced material: peripheral blood. In DNA form, the CDR3 reads TGTGCCATCACCTCGACAGGGGAGAACACTGAAGCTTTCTTT. Protein product: CAITSTGENTEAFF.